The 6 T cell receptor beta chains below all came from one sample that was sequenced in a study of PD-1 blockade in classical Hodgkin lymphoma. This table comes from immunoSEQ multiplex PCR, and its TCRdb copy is limited to in-frame clones, with some not included. This sample has 50,000 or so clones, with about 89% found just once. The time point here: cycle 4 day 1 (C4D1), after 6 weeks of nivolumab. Every single patient, without exception, relapsed after autologous stem cell transplantation, and brentuximab vedotin exposure varied. The sample was peripheral blood mononuclear cells (PBMCs), taken before the fourth cycle of nivolumab. The source is a human donor with classical Hodgkin lymphoma.

The CDR3 DNA sequence: TGTGCCAGCAGCTCCAAAGGAGCGGGGGTACGGCTGAGCACAGATACGCAGTATTTT. This translates into CASSSKGAGVRLSTDTQYF. The chain links TRBV7-2 to TRBJ2-3; 8 bases agree with TRBD2. The junction had 15 bases not matched to a gene; V was cut back by 4 bases and J by 0 bases. This CDR3 has 19 residues. Germline V gives CDR1 SGHTA, CDR2 FQGNSA.

The chain combines TRBV2 with TRBJ1-1, with D maybe TRBD1 (6 bases). Trimming stripped 7 bases from V and 3 bases from J, with 18 bases between. The CDR3 contains 15 residues. CDR1 and CDR2 (germline): SNHLY, FYNNEI. CDR3 region: CASTLRGGLDTEAFF. The DNA of the CDR3 is TGTGCCAGCACCCTAAGGGGGGGGCTTGACACTGAAGCTTTCTTT.

The rearrangement links TRBV11-2 to TRBJ1-1; D not certain. Trimming removed 5 bases at V and 1 base at J, with 11 bases between. Germline CDR1 and CDR2: SGHAT and FQNNGV. CDR3 length equals 14 residues. For the CDR3, the DNA is TGTGCCAGCAGCCTAGGGCCTTGGAACACTGAAGCTTTCTTT. Translated: CASSLGPWNTEAFF.

V usage is TRBV20-1 and J usage is TRBJ1-3; D unresolved. Germline V gene data show CDR1 as DFQATT and CDR2 as SNEGSKA (reference sequence). This CDR3 is 11 amino acids long. V dropped 8 bases and J dropped 4 bases, with 9 bases sitting between them. The CDR3 DNA reads TGCAGTCTAAGAGAGGGAAACACCATATATTTT. Protein sequence: CSLREGNTIYF.

In its sample, this clone was seen once. The V and J genes are TRBV7-8 and TRBJ1-2; D gene uncertain. The CDR3 consists of 13 residues. From germline, CDR1 is SGHVS and CDR2 FQNEAQ. The ends were cut back, 1 base at V and 4 bases at J, with 7 bases in the middle. CDR3: CASSLGQVYGYTF. The CDR3 DNA follows: TGTGCCAGCAGCTTAGGGCAGGTCTATGGCTACACCTTC.

This chain joins TRBV9 and TRBJ2-7, with 10 bases lining up with TRBD1. This CDR3 is 15 amino acids long. Trimming at V came to 6 bases and at J to 3 bases, leaving 9 bases not matched to a gene. Germline CDR1 reads SGDLS; CDR2 reads YYNGEE. CDR3 DNA sequence: TGTGCCAGCAACCCGGGGGGACAGGGGTTCTACGAGCAGTACTTC. This translates into CASNPGGQGFYEQYF.